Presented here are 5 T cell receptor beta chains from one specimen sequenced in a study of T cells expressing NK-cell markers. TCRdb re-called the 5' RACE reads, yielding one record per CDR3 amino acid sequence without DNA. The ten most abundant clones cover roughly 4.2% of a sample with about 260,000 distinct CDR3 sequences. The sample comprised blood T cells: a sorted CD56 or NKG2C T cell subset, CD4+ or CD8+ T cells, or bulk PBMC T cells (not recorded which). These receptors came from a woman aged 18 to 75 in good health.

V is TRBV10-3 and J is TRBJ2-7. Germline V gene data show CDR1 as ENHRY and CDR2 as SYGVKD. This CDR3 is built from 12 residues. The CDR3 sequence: CAIRGQSTEQYF.

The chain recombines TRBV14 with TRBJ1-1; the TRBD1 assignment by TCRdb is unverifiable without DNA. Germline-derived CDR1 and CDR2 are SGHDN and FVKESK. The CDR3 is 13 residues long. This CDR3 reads CASRGGQNTEAFF.

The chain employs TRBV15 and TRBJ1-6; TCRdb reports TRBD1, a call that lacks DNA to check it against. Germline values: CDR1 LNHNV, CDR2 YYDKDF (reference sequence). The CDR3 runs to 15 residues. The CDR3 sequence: CATSSAGQGFSPLHF.

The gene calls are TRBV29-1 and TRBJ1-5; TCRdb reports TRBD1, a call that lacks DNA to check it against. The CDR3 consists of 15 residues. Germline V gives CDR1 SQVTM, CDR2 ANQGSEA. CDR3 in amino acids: CSVTDRVDSNQPQHF.

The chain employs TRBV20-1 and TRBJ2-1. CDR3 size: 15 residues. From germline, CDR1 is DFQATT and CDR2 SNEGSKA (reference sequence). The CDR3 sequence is CSARRMGSGYNEQFF.